The 22 T cell receptor beta chains in this list originate from one sample, sequenced in a study of blood T cell repertoires in COVID-19. Using immunoSEQ multiplex PCR, the repertoire was profiled, and TCRdb retains in-frame clones only, with some absent. The sample comprises tens of thousands of clones, 83% of which are singletons, and around 50% rests with the top ten. Sequenced sample: peripheral blood. These receptors were obtained from a man aged 70-80 years with acute or convalescent COVID-19.

The DNA of the CDR3 is TGTGCCAGCGCCCCGTTGAGCTCCTACAATGAGCAGTTCTTC. It codes for CASAPLSSYNEQFF. The J gene is TRBJ2-1, the V gene TRBV6-5, with no clear D. In germline, CDR1 is MNHEY, CDR2 SVGAGI. The CDR3 is 14 amino acids. V dropped 8 bases and J dropped 0 bases, with 11 bases sitting between them.

The chain couples TRBV7-2 to TRBJ2-1; D not certain. V lost 1 base to trimming and J lost 5 bases, with 12 bases between them. The CDR3 sequence is 15 residues long. CDR1 and CDR2 (germline): SGHTA, FQGNSA. CDR3 loop: CASSLGRRPNNEQFF. CDR3 nucleotides: TGTGCCAGCAGCTTAGGTAGGAGACCGAACAATGAGCAGTTCTTC.

The V call is TRBV5-5, the J call TRBJ2-1; maybe TRBD1 (5 bases). V was cut by 4 bases and J by 2 bases, with 10 bases left in between. CDR1 SGHKS and CDR2 YYEKEE come from the germline V gene (reference sequence). This CDR3 comprises 14 residues. In DNA, the CDR3 is TGTGCCAGCAGCCCAGGGTCCCCCTACAATGAGCAGTTCTTC. Translating gives CASSPGSPYNEQFF.

In DNA form, the CDR3 reads TGTGCCAGCAGCTTATACTTTACCCGGGACATTGCTCAATTAGACGAGCAGTACTTC. Protein sequence: CASSLYFTRDIAQLDEQYF. V is TRBV7-9 and J is TRBJ2-7; a weak D match, TRBD1 (6 bases). In germline, CDR1 is SEHNR, CDR2 FQNEAQ (reference sequence). The CDR3 is 19 amino acids. V was shortened by 2 bases and J by 5 bases, with 28 bases between the two germline ends.

The rearrangement uses TRBV5-5 and TRBJ1-2; 11 bases are a match to TRBD1. The length of the CDR3 is 13 residues. In germline, CDR1 is SGHKS, CDR2 YYEKEE (reference sequence). The J segment lost 8 bases and the V segment lost 4 bases, leaving 4 bases of the junction unmatched. CDR3 nucleotide sequence: TGTGCCAGCAGCCGGACAGGGGGCGACGGCTACACCTTC. Amino acids: CASSRTGGDGYTF.

The rearrangement uses TRBV11-2 and TRBJ2-7; D might be TRBD2 (6 bases). CDR1 and CDR2 from the germline V gene are SGHAT and FQNNGV. The ends were cut back, 5 bases at V and 2 bases at J, with 10 bases in the middle. This CDR3 region has 13 residues. CDR3 nucleotide sequence: TGTGCCAGCAGCCATCTAGCGCCCTACGAGCAGTACTTC. This encodes CASSHLAPYEQYF.

This clone turned up a few times. CDR3 protein: CASSEGMNTEAFF. The CDR3, as DNA: TGTGCCAGCAGTGAGGGCATGAACACTGAAGCTTTCTTT. The rearrangement joins TRBV14 to TRBJ1-1, with D uncertain. The CDR3 length is 13 residues. V dropped 6 bases and J dropped 0 bases, with 8 bases sitting between them. Germline CDR1 and CDR2: SGHDN and FVKESK.

This clone was recorded once. This chain connects TRBV5-4 to TRBJ1-2; 7 bases are shared with TRBD1. The V gene end was trimmed by 0 bases and the J gene end by 4 bases; junction bases not matched to a gene: 3. Germline lookup yields CDR1 SGHNT and CDR2 YYREEE (reference sequence). This CDR3 is 14 amino acids long. This CDR3 is CASSLDRGAYGYTF. The DNA for the CDR3 is TGTGCCAGCAGCTTGGACAGGGGCGCCTATGGCTACACCTTC.

The J gene is TRBJ1-1, the V gene TRBV5-5; TRBD1 is a possible D gene (6 bases). Germline CDR1 is SGHKS and CDR2 is YYEKEE (reference sequence). The germline V and J ends were trimmed by 4 bases and 1 base, with 14 bases remaining between them. CDR3 length: 15 amino acids. The CDR3 region is CASSPVRQENTEAFF. CDR3 nucleotide sequence: TGTGCCAGCAGCCCAGTCCGACAGGAGAACACTGAAGCTTTCTTT.

The V and J genes are TRBV5-1 and TRBJ1-2; TRBD1 matches 8 bases. Germline V gene data show CDR1 as SGHRS and CDR2 as YFSETQ. Losses at the gene ends were 5 bases for V and 3 bases for J; bases not matched to a gene: 9. This CDR3 is 15 amino acids long. The CDR3 bases are TGCGCCAGCAGGATGACGGAGGGACAGGACTATGGCTACACCTTC. It encodes CASRMTEGQDYGYTF.

The V and J genes are TRBV2 and TRBJ1-6, with a tentative D call TRBD1 (6 bases). Trimming left V 10 bases short and J 8 bases short, with 18 bases between. The CDR3 is made up of 14 amino acids. Per the germline V gene, CDR1 is SNHLY and CDR2 is FYNNEI. The CDR3: CATQGGGRDSPLHF. CDR3 sequence (DNA): TGTGCCACCCAAGGGGGGGGACGGGATTCACCCCTCCACTTT.

The chain carries TRBV24-1 and TRBJ2-1, with 9 bases aligning to TRBD1. The CDR3 sequence is 15 residues long. Looked up from germline, CDR1 is KGHDR and CDR2 is SFDVKD. Losses at the gene ends were 3 bases for V and 5 bases for J; bases not matched to a gene: 4. For the CDR3, the DNA is TGTGCCACCAGTGATCCTAGGACAGGGGACAATGAGCAGTTCTTC. This codes for CATSDPRTGDNEQFF.

This clone was detected only once. The gene calls are TRBV29-1 and TRBJ2-1; D might be TRBD2 (5 bases). The CDR3 runs 10 residues. Germline V gene lookup returns CDR1 SQVTM and CDR2 ANQGSEA. Trimming cost V 4 bases and J 14 bases, with 12 bases left between them. The CDR3 nucleotides are TGCAGCGTTGCGGGGAATGGGGAGTTCTTC. This codes for CSVAGNGEFF.

V gene TRBV12-3 or TRBV12-4 combines with J gene TRBJ2-7, with D unclear. The length of the CDR3 is 11 residues. Deletions cut 6 bases from V and 5 bases from J, with 8 bases between. CDR3 coding DNA: TGTGCCAGCAGCCAACTCCACGAGCAGTACTTC. Translating it yields CASSQLHEQYF.

The gene calls are TRBV28 and TRBJ2-1; D remains unclear. Germline V gene sequence: CDR1 MDHEN, CDR2 SYDVKM. The V end lost 9 bases, the J end lost 5 bases, and 17 bases lay between the germline ends. The CDR3 runs 14 residues. The DNA for the CDR3 is TGTGCCAGTTTCAGTGAAGTACCCAACAATGAGCAGTTCTTC. The encoded protein is CASFSEVPNNEQFF.

J is TRBJ1-1 and V is TRBV5-1; D gene unclear. V lost 0 bases to trimming and J lost 0 bases, with 9 bases between them. From germline, CDR1 is SGHRS and CDR2 YFSETQ. CDR3 length: 15 residues. The DNA for the CDR3 is TGCGCCAGCAGCTTGGGGGCAGATATGAACACTGAAGCTTTCTTT. Protein: CASSLGADMNTEAFF.

The chain uses TRBV5-4 and TRBJ2-7, with a tentative D call TRBD2 (6 bases). The CDR3 has 15 amino acids. Trimming removed 1 base from V and 2 bases from J, with 13 bases in between. Germline lookup yields CDR1 SGHNT and CDR2 YYREEE (reference sequence). The CDR3 DNA follows: TGTGCCAGCAGCTTGAGCGGGCCATCTCCCTACGAGCAGTACTTC. Translation gives CASSLSGPSPYEQYF.

The genes are TRBV18 and TRBJ1-4; tentative D call: TRBD1 (6 bases). This CDR3 is 14 amino acids long. The V gene's germline CDR1 is KGHSH and CDR2 LQKENI. Trimming stripped 6 bases from V and 8 bases from J, with 16 bases between. Here the CDR3 reads CASSTTGSGEKLFF. The DNA of the CDR3 is TGTGCCAGCTCTACTACAGGGTCTGGCGAAAAACTGTTTTTT. Based on the CDR3 plus reference TRBV18 and TRBJ1-4, the full variable domain is NAGVMQNPRHLVRRRGQEARLRCSPMKGHSHVYWYRQLPEEGLKFMVYLQKENIIDESGMPKERFSAEFPKEGPSILRIQQVVRGDSAAYFCASSTTGSGEKLFFGSGTQLSVL.

The J gene is TRBJ2-7, the V gene TRBV19; 8 bases map to TRBD1. Germline values: CDR1 LNHDA, CDR2 SQIVND (reference sequence). The CDR3 totals 14 residues. V lost 6 bases and J lost 4; bases outside the gene matches: 8. The CDR3 reads CASSQQGVRYEQYF. The CDR3 DNA sequence: TGTGCCAGTAGCCAACAGGGGGTGAGGTACGAGCAGTACTTC.

V gene TRBV19 combines with J gene TRBJ2-5; 7 nucleotides align to TRBD2. Germline CDR1 reads LNHDA; CDR2 reads SQIVND (reference sequence). The J segment lost 4 bases and the V segment lost 7 bases, leaving 6 bases of the junction unmatched. CDR3 length: 13 residues. DNA for the CDR3: TGTGCCAGTAATCGGGGGGTGGGAGAGACCCAGTACTTC. It is translated as CASNRGVGETQYF.

V is TRBV18 and J is TRBJ2-5; D possibly corresponds to TRBD2 (7 bases). The V end lost 3 bases, the J end lost 4 bases, and 12 bases lay between the germline ends. The germline V gene has CDR1 KGHSH and CDR2 LQKENI. The CDR3 has 14 amino acids. The CDR3 spells CASSPPGGSETQYF. The CDR3, as DNA: TGTGCCAGCTCACCTCCGGGGGGCTCAGAGACCCAGTACTTC.

The chain has TRBV19 and TRBJ1-2; tentative D call: TRBD1 (6 bases). Germline V gives CDR1 LNHDA, CDR2 SQIVND (reference sequence). Between the trimmed V and J ends, which lost 5 bases and 1 base, there was a span of 17 bases. The CDR3 consists of 16 residues. CDR3 sequence: CASSYRAGQLNYGYTF. The CDR3 nucleotides are TGTGCCAGTAGTTATCGGGCAGGACAGCTTAACTATGGCTACACCTTC.